This TCR beta chain was identified during a study of radiotherapy plus CTLA-4 blockade in lung cancer. Overall study: Across the patients, objective responses occurred in about 19%, and disease control in roughly 30%.

Germline CDR1 SGHNT, CDR2 YYREEE (reference sequence). Trimming took off 0 bases at V and 3 bases at J, with 9 bases between the two ends. This CDR3 has 14 residues. General study points: Radiotherapy was combined with ipilimumab, and tumor-derived TCR clones then expanded in blood.

The data were produced by immunoSEQ multiplex PCR, yet TCRdb's version contains in-frame clones alone and is incomplete. The sample shows about 25,000 clones, less than 80% of them seen only once. This clone was detected only a few times. The antigen remains undetermined. The source was peripheral blood, collected from a patient treated with radiotherapy plus ipilimumab. The V and J genes are TRBV5-4 and TRBJ1-1; no firm D call. The source of this sequence is a human donor with non-small cell lung cancer whose response to radiotherapy plus ipilimumab could not be evaluated. CDR3 bases: TGTGCCAGCAGCTTGGGGCAGTGGTACACTGAAGCTTTCTTT. Its protein is CASSLGQWYTEAFF. Full variable domain (missing parts from reference TRBV5-4 and TRBJ1-1): ETGVTQSPTHLIKTRGQQVTLRCSSQSGHNTVSWYQQALGQGPQFIFQYYREEENGRGNFPPRFSGLQFPNYSSELNVNALELDDSALYLCASSLGQWYTEAFFGQGTRLTVV.